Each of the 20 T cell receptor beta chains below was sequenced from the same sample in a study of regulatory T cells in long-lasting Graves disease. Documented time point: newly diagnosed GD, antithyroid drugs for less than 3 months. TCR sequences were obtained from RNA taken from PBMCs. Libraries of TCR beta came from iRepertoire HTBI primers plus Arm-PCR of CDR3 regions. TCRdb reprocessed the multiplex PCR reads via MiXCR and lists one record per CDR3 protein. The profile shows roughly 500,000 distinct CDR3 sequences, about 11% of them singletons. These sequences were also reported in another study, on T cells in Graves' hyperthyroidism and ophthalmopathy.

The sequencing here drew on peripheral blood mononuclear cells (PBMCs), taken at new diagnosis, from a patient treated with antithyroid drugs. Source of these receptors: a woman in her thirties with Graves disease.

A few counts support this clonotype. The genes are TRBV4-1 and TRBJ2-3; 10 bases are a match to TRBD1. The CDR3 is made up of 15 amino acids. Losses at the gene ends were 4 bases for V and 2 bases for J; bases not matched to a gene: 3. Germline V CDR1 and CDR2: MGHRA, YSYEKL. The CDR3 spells CASSPGQGNTDTQYF. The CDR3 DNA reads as TGCGCCAGCAGCCCGGGACAGGGGAACACAGATACGCAGTATTTT.

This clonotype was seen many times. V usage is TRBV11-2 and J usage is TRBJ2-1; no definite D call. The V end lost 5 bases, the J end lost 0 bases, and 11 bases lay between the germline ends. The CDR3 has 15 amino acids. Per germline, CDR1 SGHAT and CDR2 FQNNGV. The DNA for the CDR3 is TGTGCCAGCAGCACCGGGCGCGGCTCCTACAATGAGCAGTTCTTC. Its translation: CASSTGRGSYNEQFF.

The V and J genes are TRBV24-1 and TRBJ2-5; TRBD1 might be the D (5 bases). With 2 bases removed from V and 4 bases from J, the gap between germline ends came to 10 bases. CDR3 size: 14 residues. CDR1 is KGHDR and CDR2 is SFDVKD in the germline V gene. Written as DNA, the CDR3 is TGTGCCACCAGTGATTCGATGACAGCAGAGACCCAGTACTTC. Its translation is CATSDSMTAETQYF.

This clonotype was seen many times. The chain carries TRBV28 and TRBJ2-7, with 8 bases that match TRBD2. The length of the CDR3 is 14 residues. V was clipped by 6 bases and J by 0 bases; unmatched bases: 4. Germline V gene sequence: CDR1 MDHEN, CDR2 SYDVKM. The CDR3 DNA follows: TGTGCCAGCAGAAGCGGGGGAGCCTCCTACGAGCAGTACTTC. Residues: CASRSGGASYEQYF. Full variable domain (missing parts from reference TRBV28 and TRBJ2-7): DVKVTQSSRYLVKRTGEKVFLECVQDMDHENMFWYRQDPGLGLRLIYFSYDVKMKEKGDIPEGYSVSREKKERFSLILESASTNQTSMYLCASRSGGASYEQYFGPGTRLTVT.

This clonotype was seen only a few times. The CDR3 sequence: CSARGLAGGSLYEQYF. CDR3 in DNA: TGCAGTGCTAGAGGACTAGCGGGAGGGTCCCTCTACGAGCAGTACTTC. The genes are TRBV20-1 and TRBJ2-7; 14 nucleotides line up with TRBD2. This CDR3 has 16 amino acids. After removal of 1 base from V and 3 bases from J, the junction contained 5 bases not matched to a gene. CDR1 is DFQATT and CDR2 is SNEGSKA in the germline V gene (reference sequence).

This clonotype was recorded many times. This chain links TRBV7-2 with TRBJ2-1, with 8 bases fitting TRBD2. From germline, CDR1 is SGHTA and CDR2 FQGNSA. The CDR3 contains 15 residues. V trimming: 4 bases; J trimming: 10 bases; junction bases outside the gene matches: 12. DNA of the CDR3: TGTGCCAGCAGCTCGTCGCTAGCGGGTAGCGACGAGCAGTTCTTC. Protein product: CASSSSLAGSDEQFF.

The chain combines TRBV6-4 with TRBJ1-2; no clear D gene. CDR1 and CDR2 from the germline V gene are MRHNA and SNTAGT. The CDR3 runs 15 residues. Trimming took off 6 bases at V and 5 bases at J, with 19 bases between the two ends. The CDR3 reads CASSLFSWQPYGYTF. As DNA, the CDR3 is TGTGCCAGCAGCCTCTTTTCGTGGCAGCCATATGGCTACACCTTC.

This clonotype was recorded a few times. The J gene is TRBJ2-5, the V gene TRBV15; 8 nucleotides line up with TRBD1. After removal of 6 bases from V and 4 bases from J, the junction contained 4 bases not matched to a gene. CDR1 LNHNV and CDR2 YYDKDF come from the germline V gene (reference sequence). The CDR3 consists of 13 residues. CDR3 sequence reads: CATRTGDGETQYF. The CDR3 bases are TGTGCCACCAGGACAGGGGATGGAGAGACCCAGTACTTC.

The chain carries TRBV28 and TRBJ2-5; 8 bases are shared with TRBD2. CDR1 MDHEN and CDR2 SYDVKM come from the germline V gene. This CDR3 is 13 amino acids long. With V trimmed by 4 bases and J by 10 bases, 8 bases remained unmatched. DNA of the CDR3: TGTGCCAGCAGTTCACCGGGACTAGACATCCAGTACTTC. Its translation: CASSSPGLDIQYF.

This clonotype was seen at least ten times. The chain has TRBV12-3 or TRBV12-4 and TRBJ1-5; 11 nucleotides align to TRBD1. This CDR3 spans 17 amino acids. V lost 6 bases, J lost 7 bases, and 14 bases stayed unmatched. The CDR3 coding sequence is TGTGCCAGCAGCCTCGGGACAGGGGGAAGGGGGAGCCAGCCCCAGCATTTT. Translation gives CASSLGTGGRGSQPQHF.

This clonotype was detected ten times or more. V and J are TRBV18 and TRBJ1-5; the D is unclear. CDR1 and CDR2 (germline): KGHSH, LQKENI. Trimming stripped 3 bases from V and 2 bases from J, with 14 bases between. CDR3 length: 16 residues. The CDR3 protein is CASSPAGWAGNQPQHF. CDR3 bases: TGTGCCAGCTCACCTGCGGGCTGGGCGGGCAATCAGCCCCAGCATTTT. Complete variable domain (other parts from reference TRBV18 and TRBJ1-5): NAGVMQNPRHLVRRRGQEARLRCSPMKGHSHVYWYRQLPEEGLKFMVYLQKENIIDESGMPKERFSAEFPKEGPSILRIQQVVRGDSAAYFCASSPAGWAGNQPQHFGDGTRLSIL.

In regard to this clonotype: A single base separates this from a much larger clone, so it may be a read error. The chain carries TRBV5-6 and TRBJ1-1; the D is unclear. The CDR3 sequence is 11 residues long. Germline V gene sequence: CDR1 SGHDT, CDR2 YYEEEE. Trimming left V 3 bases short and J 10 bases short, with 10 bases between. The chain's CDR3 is CASSSSAGAFF. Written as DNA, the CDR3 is TGTGCCAGCAGCTCCTCCGCCGGAGCTTTCTTT.

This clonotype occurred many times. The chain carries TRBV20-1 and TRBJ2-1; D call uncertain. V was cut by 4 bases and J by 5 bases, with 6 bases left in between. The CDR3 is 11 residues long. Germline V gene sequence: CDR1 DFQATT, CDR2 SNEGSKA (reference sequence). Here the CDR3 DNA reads TGCAGTGCTACCACCCACAATGAGCAGTTCTTC. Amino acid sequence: CSATTHNEQFF.

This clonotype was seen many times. DNA of the CDR3: TGTGCCAGCTCACCATACTTTGGGGGGCCCTACAATGAGCAGTTCTTC. Amino acids: CASSPYFGGPYNEQFF. The rearrangement uses TRBV18 and TRBJ2-1; D possibly uses TRBD1 or TRBD2 (6 bases each). This CDR3 is built from 16 residues. Germline CDR1 KGHSH, CDR2 LQKENI. V was shortened by 2 bases and J by 2 bases, with 13 bases between the two germline ends. The full variable domain, with the rest looked up from reference TRBV18 and TRBJ2-1, is NAGVMQNPRHLVRRRGQEARLRCSPMKGHSHVYWYRQLPEEGLKFMVYLQKENIIDESGMPKERFSAEFPKEGPSILRIQQVVRGDSAAYFCASSPYFGGPYNEQFFGPGTRLTVL.

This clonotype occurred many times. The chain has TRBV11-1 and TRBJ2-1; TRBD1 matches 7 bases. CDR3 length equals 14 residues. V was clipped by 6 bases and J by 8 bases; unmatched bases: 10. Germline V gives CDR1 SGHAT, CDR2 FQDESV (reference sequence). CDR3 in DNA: TGTGCCAGCAGTTCTGACAGGGTAGGCGATGAGCAGTTCTTC. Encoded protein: CASSSDRVGDEQFF. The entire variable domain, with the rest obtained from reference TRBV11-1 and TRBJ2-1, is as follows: EAEVAQSPRYKITEKSQAVAFWCDPISGHATLYWYRQILGQGPELLVQFQDESVVDDSQLPKDRFSAERLKGVDSTLKIQPAELGDSAMYLCASSSDRVGDEQFFGPGTRLTVL.

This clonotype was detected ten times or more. CDR3: CASSLGQTGLGEQYF. The CDR3 DNA follows: TGTGCCAGCAGTTTAGGGCAGACAGGGTTAGGTGAGCAGTACTTC. The rearrangement links TRBV12-3 or TRBV12-4 to TRBJ2-7; 7 positions match TRBD1. The CDR3 is 15 amino acids. Germline trimming cut 1 base from V and 7 bases from J; bases unmatched to any gene: 10.

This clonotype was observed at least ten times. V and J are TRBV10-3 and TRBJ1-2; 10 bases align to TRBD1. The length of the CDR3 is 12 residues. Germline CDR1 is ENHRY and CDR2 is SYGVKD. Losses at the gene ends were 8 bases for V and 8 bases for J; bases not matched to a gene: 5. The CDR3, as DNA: TGTGCCATCCGAGGACAGGGGGACGGCTACACCTTC. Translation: CAIRGQGDGYTF.

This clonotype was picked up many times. In DNA form, the CDR3 reads TGTGCCTGGAGTGGGGGGAGCAATGTGTACTTC. Translation gives CAWSGGSNVYF. The chain couples TRBV30 to TRBJ2-4; the D gene could be TRBD1 or TRBD2 (5 bases each). In germline, CDR1 is GTSNPN, CDR2 SVGIG (reference sequence). V was cut by 1 base and J by 15 bases, with 13 bases left in between. This CDR3 is 11 amino acids long.

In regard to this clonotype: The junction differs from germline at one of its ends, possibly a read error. The CDR3 DNA reads as TGTGCCAGCAGCCTCACGGGCCCAGGAGAGGCCCAGTACTTC. Amino acids: CASSLTGPGEAQYF. This chain links TRBV11-2 with TRBJ2-5; D gene ambiguous. The CDR3 totals 14 residues. Germline loops: CDR1 SGHAT, CDR2 FQNNGV.

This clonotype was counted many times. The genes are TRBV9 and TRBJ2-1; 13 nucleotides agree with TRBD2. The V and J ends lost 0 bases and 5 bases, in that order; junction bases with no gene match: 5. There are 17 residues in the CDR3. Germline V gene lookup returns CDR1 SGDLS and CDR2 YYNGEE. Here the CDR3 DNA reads TGTGCCAGCAGCGTAGAACCGGGACTAGCGGGGAACAATGAGCAGTTCTTC. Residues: CASSVEPGLAGNNEQFF.